This T cell receptor beta chain is drawn from a study of T cell repertoires in cytomegalovirus infection. For the study at large: Public TCR beta signatures marked donors with CMV infection and the matching HLA. Overall study findings and caveats: Ex vivo responses were dominated by HLA-C-restricted CMV-specific TCR beta clonotypes. There were carriers of CMV plus the relevant HLA, and cumulative public TCR beta family frequency identified them.

TCRdb recomputed calls from the reads with MiXCR, one row per CDR3 protein. In the table there are under 200,000 distinct CDR3 sequences, more than 9% of which are singletons. This clonotype was picked up many times. Its cognate antigen is unknown. Germline assignment: CDR1 SGHTA and CDR2 FQGNSA. The CDR3 contains 14 residues. Trimming pared 2 bases from V and 10 bases from J, leaving 17 bases between. The sequencing input was PBMCs. The gene calls are TRBV7-2 and TRBJ1-1; perhaps TRBD1 as D (6 bases). The TCR sequence derives from a human donor in good health (CMV status not recorded). Some clones in this sample may be carry-over from other donors' samples. For the CDR3, the DNA is TGTGCCAGCAGCTTAAACAGGGCACCCGAGGGAGCTTTCTTT. Encoded protein: CASSLNRAPEGAFF.